Listed below are T cell receptor beta chains from one sample, sequenced in a study of vaccination and CD4 T cells after COVID-19. Antigen specificity for these receptors is unknown. TCRdb reprocessed the PCR reads via MiXCR and lists one record per CDR3 protein. The top ten hold about a fifth of the sample, which has about 8,500 distinct CDR3 sequences, under 30% seen once. The specimen was cultured CD4+ T cells from blood. The receptors were sampled from a human donor with COVID-19. Each CDR3 is given with its conserved first and last residue. Each record gives: D gene, clone size, J gene, CDR3 length, V gene, CDR3 DNA, CDR3 protein. A D gene is named only where the DNA matches it firmly. Part of the rows lack a size; the others show once, few, many or a class for expanded clones.

d_gene: -
abundance: -
j_gene: TRBJ1-1
len: 12
v_gene: TRBV29-1
CDR3nt: TGCAGCGTTGGGTCATACCCCGGGGTAGCTTTCTTT
CDR3aa: CSVGSYPGVAFF

d_gene: -
abundance: -
j_gene: TRBJ1-4
len: 13
v_gene: TRBV28
CDR3nt: TGTGTCAGCGTGTTCTCAGCTAATGAAAAACTGTTTTTT
CDR3aa: CVSVFSANEKLFF

d_gene: -
abundance: -
j_gene: TRBJ2-5
len: 13
v_gene: TRBV2
CDR3nt: TGTGCCAGCATATCCGGGGCTCAAGAGACCCAGTACTTC
CDR3aa: CASISGAQETQYF

d_gene: -
abundance: -
j_gene: TRBJ2-7
len: 16
v_gene: TRBV25-1
CDR3nt: TGTGCCAGCAGTGGGGGACAACGCAGCGTATTTTACGAGCAGTACTTC
CDR3aa: CASSGGQRSVFYEQYF

d_gene: -
abundance: -
j_gene: TRBJ1-1
len: 15
v_gene: TRBV5-1
CDR3nt: TGCGCCAGCAGCTTGTCTCTTGGGGCGGGCACTGAAGCTTTCTTT
CDR3aa: CASSLSLGAGTEAFF

d_gene: -
abundance: medium-sized
j_gene: TRBJ1-5
len: 13
v_gene: TRBV11-2
CDR3nt: TGTGCCAGCAGCTCCACAGGGTACCAGCCCCAGCATTTT
CDR3aa: CASSSTGYQPQHF

d_gene: -
abundance: -
j_gene: TRBJ1-2
len: 11
v_gene: TRBV4-2
CDR3nt: TGTGCCAGCAGCCGGGAAGTCGGCTACACCTTC
CDR3aa: CASSREVGYTF

d_gene: TRBD1
abundance: -
j_gene: TRBJ2-7
len: 14
v_gene: TRBV11-2
CDR3nt: TGTGCCAGCAGCTCGGGACAGGGGGCTGGGGAGCAGTACTTC
CDR3aa: CASSSGQGAGEQYF

d_gene: -
abundance: medium-sized
j_gene: TRBJ2-7
len: 13
v_gene: TRBV11-2
CDR3nt: TGTGCCAGCAGCCTCATCGGAGGTTCGGGGCAGTACTTC
CDR3aa: CASSLIGGSGQYF

d_gene: -
abundance: -
j_gene: TRBJ2-7
len: 14
v_gene: TRBV20-1
CDR3nt: TGCAGTGCTGGCGGGCAGACGAGCTCCTACGAGCAGTACTTC
CDR3aa: CSAGGQTSSYEQYF

d_gene: -
abundance: -
j_gene: TRBJ1-1
len: 12
v_gene: TRBV5-4
CDR3nt: TGTGCCAGCAGCTTTTTAGGCGCTGAAGCTTTCTTT
CDR3aa: CASSFLGAEAFF

d_gene: -
abundance: few
j_gene: TRBJ1-6
len: 15
v_gene: TRBV12-3/TRBV12-4
CDR3nt: TGTGCCAGCAGTTTGATTTGGCGGATTAATTCACCCCTCCACTTT
CDR3aa: CASSLIWRINSPLHF

d_gene: -
abundance: once
j_gene: TRBJ2-5
len: 12
v_gene: TRBV20-1
CDR3nt: TGCAGTGCTAGAATCCGGGCGGAGACCCAGTACTTC
CDR3aa: CSARIRAETQYF

d_gene: -
abundance: medium-sized
j_gene: TRBJ1-2
len: 13
v_gene: TRBV11-2
CDR3nt: TGTGCCAGCAGCCCAGGTAGCCTGGGGGGCTACACCTTC
CDR3aa: CASSPGSLGGYTF

d_gene: -
abundance: -
j_gene: TRBJ1-5
len: 14
v_gene: TRBV5-6
CDR3nt: TGTGCCAGCAGCGGCGGGGGTCAGGGACAGCCCCAGCATTTT
CDR3aa: CASSGGGQGQPQHF

d_gene: TRBD1
abundance: medium-sized
j_gene: TRBJ1-2
len: 15
v_gene: TRBV6-1
CDR3nt: TGTGCCAGCAGCTCCCAGGGACAGGGGAACTATGGCTACACCTTC
CDR3aa: CASSSQGQGNYGYTF